The rows below give T cell receptor beta chains drawn from one sample of a study of shared clonotypes between healthy human individuals. Assay: immunoSEQ multiplex PCR; the TCRdb copy retains only in-frame clones and omits some. This table holds over a million clones, 78% found once. The sequenced sample was memory CD4+ T cells from PBMCs. Receptors were obtained from a man between 18 and 35 years old in good health. Some clones in this sample may be carry-over from other donors' samples. The CDR3 runs from the conserved cysteine through the conserved F or W.

TRBV18	TRBJ1-2	CASSPDLGGNYGYTF
TRBV5-5	TRBJ2-7	CASSWTGGSYEQYF
TRBV27	TRBJ2-1	CASSLALNSYNEQFF
TRBV11-2	TRBJ2-2	CASSLVGRGTGELFF
TRBV2	TRBJ2-1	CASTLRLANNEQFF
TRBV5-1	TRBJ1-4	CASSLTSRGSGEKLFF
TRBV5-1	TRBJ1-1	CASSLAAAGSTEAFF
TRBV25-1	TRBJ1-2	CASSEGAGVNYGYTF
TRBV7-9	TRBJ1-2	CASSFIGAGVGYTF
TRBV9	TRBJ1-5	CASSVDGGNQPQHF
TRBV2	TRBJ2-2	CASSPRTSGSVAGELFF
TRBV2	TRBJ1-5	CASSATTWTGGGQPQHF
TRBV28	TRBJ2-4	CASSWVATSGRAEGKNIQYF
TRBV25-1	TRBJ2-6	CASSDRGTPISGANVLTF
TRBV18	TRBJ1-5	CASSPGRGDQPQHF
TRBV2	TRBJ2-7	CASRLTYEQYF
TRBV6-4	TRBJ2-3	CASSQGTQSTDTQYF
TRBV4-3	TRBJ1-1	CASSQDRNTEAFF
TRBV7-8	TRBJ1-1	CASNLLLGQGATEAFF
TRBV11-2	TRBJ2-7	CASSAPGQGRGSYEQYF
TRBV7-9	TRBJ2-5	CASSPGPKETQYF
TRBV7-9	TRBJ2-7	CASSLGSHADEQYF
TRBV4-1	TRBJ2-3	CASSQDLIGTDTQYF
TRBV11-2	TRBJ1-3	CASSLYLHGNTIYF
TRBV20-1	TRBJ2-1	CSARDLVEQFF
TRBV5-4	TRBJ1-1	CASSLATGLNTEAFF
TRBV7-2	TRBJ2-6	CASSPGRGSGANVLTF
TRBV7-2	TRBJ2-1	CASSQGLAGAHNEQFF
TRBV29-1	TRBJ2-3	CSVSGTGGAGTDTQYF
TRBV5-1	TRBJ1-3	CASSFQSSGNTIYF
TRBV7-6	TRBJ1-2	CASSADRGFNYGYTF
TRBV19	TRBJ1-1	CASSVVGRKNTEAFF
TRBV4-3	TRBJ2-7	CASSQVPRNRGRYEQYF
TRBV10-1	TRBJ1-5	CASRGQGNQPQHF
TRBV18	TRBJ2-5	CASSDRRGARVSETQYF
TRBV4-2	TRBJ2-5	CASSLMGAGETQYF
TRBV28	TRBJ2-3	CASSMTSGNTDTQYF
TRBV5-6	NA	CASGLSGNYEQYF
TRBV2	TRBJ1-5	CASSGTGAGPQHF
TRBV6-6	TRBJ2-7	CASSAPGVNPYFEQYF
TRBV7-9	TRBJ1-2	CASSLGSGQNHYGYTF
TRBV2	TRBJ2-1	CASSLHRDYTEQFF